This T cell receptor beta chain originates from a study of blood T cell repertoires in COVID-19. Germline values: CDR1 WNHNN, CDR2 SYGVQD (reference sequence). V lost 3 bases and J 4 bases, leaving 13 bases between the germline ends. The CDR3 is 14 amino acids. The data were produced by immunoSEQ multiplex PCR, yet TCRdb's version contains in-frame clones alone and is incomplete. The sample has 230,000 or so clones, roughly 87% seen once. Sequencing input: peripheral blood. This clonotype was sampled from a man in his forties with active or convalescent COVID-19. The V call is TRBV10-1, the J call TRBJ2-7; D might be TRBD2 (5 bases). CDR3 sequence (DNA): TGCGCCAGCAGTGACAGTGGGAGTGGGTACGAGCAGTACTTC. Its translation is CASSDSGSGYEQYF.